These 10 T cell receptor beta chains originate from one sample sequenced in a study of OX40 agonist ivuxolimab in advanced cancers. Only in-frame clones appear in the TCRdb table, and some are missing; sequencing was by immunoSEQ multiplex PCR. The table records 80,000 to 95,000 clones, about 90% of them present only once. The input for sequencing was CD4+ or CD8+ T cells sorted from blood, taken in a trial of the OX40 agonist ivuxolimab. These receptors originate from an adult with an advanced solid tumor such as melanoma, head and neck, liver or kidney cancer.

This chain joins TRBV27 and TRBJ2-5; D gene ambiguous. CDR3 length: 13 amino acids. Looked up from germline, CDR1 is MNHEY and CDR2 is SMNVEV (reference sequence). Trimming pared 2 bases from V and 2 bases from J, leaving 6 bases between. DNA of the CDR3: TGTGCCAGCAGTTTAATAGGGCAAGAGACCCAGTACTTC. Encoded protein: CASSLIGQETQYF.

The gene calls are TRBV5-1 and TRBJ2-7; D may be TRBD2 (6 bases). Germline V gene data show CDR1 as SGHRS and CDR2 as YFSETQ. The CDR3 contains 13 residues. V dropped 4 bases and J dropped 6 bases, with 14 bases sitting between them. The CDR3 sequence: CASSLGGAPEQYF. The CDR3 DNA is TGCGCCAGCAGCCTGGGCGGGGCGCCCGAGCAGTACTTC.

A word on this clone: One end of the junction is discordant with germline, which a read error may explain. The chain uses TRBV7-7 and TRBJ2-5, with D unresolved. With the DNA end fitting TRBJ2-7 better, the J assignment may be wrong. CDR1 and CDR2 from the germline V gene are SSHAT and FNYEAQ (reference sequence). The CDR3 extends over 13 amino acids. CDR3 in DNA: TGTGCTAGCAGCCATGCCCCCGGCTACGAGCAGTACTTC. Protein product: CASSHAPGYEQYF.

This clone is a singleton in its sample. The V and J genes are TRBV5-4 and TRBJ2-7; no firm D call. CDR1 and CDR2 from the germline V gene are SGHNT and YYREEE (reference sequence). The V end lost 4 bases, the J end lost 0 bases, and 11 bases lay between the germline ends. The length of the CDR3 is 14 residues. The CDR3 region is CASSPQTNSYEQYF. The DNA for the CDR3 is TGTGCCAGCAGCCCCCAGACGAACTCCTACGAGCAGTACTTC. Full variable domain (remainder filled in from reference TRBV5-4 and TRBJ2-7): ETGVTQSPTHLIKTRGQQVTLRCSSQSGHNTVSWYQQALGQGPQFIFQYYREEENGRGNFPPRFSGLQFPNYSSELNVNALELDDSALYLCASSPQTNSYEQYFGPGTRLTVT.

V gene TRBV6-6 combines with J gene TRBJ2-7; D may be TRBD1 (6 bases). Germline V gene sequence: CDR1 MNHNY, CDR2 SVGAGI (reference sequence). V dropped 1 base and J dropped 2 bases, with 12 bases sitting between them. The CDR3 length is 15 residues. The CDR3 region is CASSYLGDTTYEQYF. CDR3 coding DNA: TGTGCCAGCAGTTACTTGGGGGACACCACCTACGAGCAGTACTTC.

The chain carries TRBV6-5 and TRBJ2-7; 11 bases line up with TRBD2. Germline values: CDR1 MNHEY, CDR2 SVGAGI. The J segment lost 6 bases and the V segment lost 6 bases, leaving 10 bases of the junction unmatched. The CDR3 is 15 residues long. CDR3 amino acids: CASRGTSGEGSEQYF. CDR3 coding DNA: TGTGCCAGCAGGGGGACTAGCGGAGAGGGCTCCGAGCAGTACTTC.

The V gene is TRBV5-1, the J gene TRBJ2-1, with TRBD2 as a possible D gene (6 bases). Germline assignment: CDR1 SGHRS and CDR2 YFSETQ. The CDR3 covers 17 residues. The V and J ends lost 5 bases and 4 bases respectively, with 22 bases between them. CDR3 in amino acids: CASRFSGVAEPYNEQFF. The CDR3 bases are TGCGCCAGCAGGTTTTCAGGAGTAGCGGAGCCTTACAATGAGCAGTTCTTC.

V and J are TRBV7-9 and TRBJ1-4; D uncertain. This CDR3 has 13 residues. Germline assignment: CDR1 SEHNR and CDR2 FQNEAQ (reference sequence). V lost 5 bases to trimming and J lost 3 bases, with 7 bases between them. The CDR3 DNA follows: TGTGCCAGCAGCCAGGCCCCTAATGAAAAACTGTTTTTT. Translation: CASSQAPNEKLFF.

This chain uses TRBV28 with TRBJ2-2; tentatively, D is TRBD1 (6 bases). The CDR3 spans 15 residues. V gave up 2 bases and J gave up 0 bases, with 7 bases separating them. In germline, CDR1 is MDHEN, CDR2 SYDVKM. The CDR3 DNA reads as TGTGCCAGCAGTTTACGGACAGCGAACACCGGGGAGCTGTTTTTT. Its protein product is CASSLRTANTGELFF.

This chain connects TRBV9 to TRBJ1-2; TRBD1 matches 7 bases. CDR1 is SGDLS, CDR2 YYNGEE, per germline. CDR3 size: 14 residues. With 2 bases clipped from V and 4 bases from J, the junction kept 5 bases outside the gene matches. The CDR3 region has the DNA TGTGCCAGCAGCGTCCAAGGGGGCGGCTATGGCTACACCTTC. This encodes CASSVQGGGYGYTF.